This T cell receptor (beta chain) originates from a study of cytomegalovirus exposure and HLA in healthy donors (dated by TCRdb to between 2016 and 2019). General notes on the study: An earlier analysis of roughly 500 of the donors reported 276 Gb of sequence data and 117 million unique TCR beta sequences obtained from around 170 million T cells. Besides the first cohort of 550 to 750 subjects, a separate validation cohort made up of 120 different subjects was used. Donor age, sex, ethnicity and CMV serostatus were collected together with the repertoire data. An earlier analysis of several hundred of the donors applied high-throughput TCR beta sequencing to assess whether each TCR beta V gene segment acted as functional or pseudogenic. Rather than using new phenotypic data, the later analysis identified candidate immune exposures from TCR beta sequences and from how often those sequences occurred across donors. To predict cytomegalovirus infection status, the study combined high-throughput TCR immunosequencing, statistical association of individual TCRs with disease status, and machine learning. HLA typing included class I and class II loci at four-digit resolution. Typing coverage differed by locus: A, B, C, DRB1 and DQB1 were typed in about 620-640 donors, DQA1 in approximately 520, DPA1 in nearly 610, and DPB1 in 450 to 490. The genetic ancestry cluster associated with self-reported Caucasian donors included about 81% of the roughly 400 genotyped donors. Among roughly 400 genotyped donors of the cohort, an average of around 240,000 unique TCR beta nucleotide sequences were sequenced per donor, roughly 20% of them non-productive. The study was designed to test whether signatures of past pathogen exposure could be identified by cataloging public T cell receptors. A later genetic analysis used genome-wide SNP genotypes for about three fifths of the 666 donors, treating that subset as a discovery cohort. A few DR-DQ haplotypes were treated as single units for association and clustering because of strong linkage in the cohort. Using immunosequencing, the study profiled T cell repertoires from about 620 subjects and related those repertoires to cytomegalovirus serostatus. In a later analysis, previously published TCR beta repertoires from fewer than 750 donors were re-analyzed and high-resolution HLA genotyping was added so that TCR occurrence patterns could be studied. Every repertoire in the discovery cohort had been generated on one and the same sequencing platform. An early release that covered roughly 600 HLA-typed donors contained about 290 gigabases of sequencing data and tens of millions of unique TCR sequences. The study at large found these results: A total of 150 to 200 TCR beta chains were listed by the study as associated with cytomegalovirus. Compared with the approximately 670-donor mean, donors in an Asian-associated ancestry cluster had fewer N-insertions in productive TCRs, according to a later genetic analysis. HLA typing was unavailable for some donors at each locus, so association tests used only the typed subset. In an earlier analysis of around 600 of the donors, most TCR beta V segments were observed in productive rearrangements about 90% or about 30% of the time, broadly matching IMGT annotations. In a later analysis, most CMV-associated TCR beta chains were found to appear HLA-restricted, with HLA associations seemingly driven largely by CMV exposure. In a later analysis, the rate of TCR association differed among HLA loci, with DRB1 alleles having the most associated TCRs and HLA-C alleles having the fewest. V-gene and J-gene trimming of TCR beta chains was associated with a missense DCLRE1C variant in a later genetic analysis, and the association was replicated in an independent cohort. Three of the identified cytomegalovirus-associated TCR beta chains were confirmed in vitro to be specific for cytomegalovirus antigens. It was suggested by the authors that the approach could potentially be generalized to other disease states and immunological phenotypes. The sequencing pipeline was judged likely to have produced a cluster of highly shared sequence variants as a technical artifact. This cohort had only TCR beta chains sequenced, and the lack of alpha or paired-chain data limited which features could be detected. In a later analysis, HLA-associated TCR beta chains showed more clonal expansion and lower generation probabilities than non-associated chains that were equally common. Strong co-occurrence of HLA alleles, especially DR and DQ, made assigning TCR associations to individual alleles difficult. A later analysis associated around 16,000 TCR beta sequences with specific HLA alleles at a false discovery rate of 0.05. Most TCR sequences were seen in very few donors, while some public TCRs were found in many individuals. Immune exposure information for the cohort was limited to CMV serostatus. A further reported finding was that TCR beta sequences accurately predicted the HLA-A and HLA-B alleles for most subjects in the first cohort. Some IMGT-functional V segments, including TRBV6-2 and TRBV6-3, could not be distinguished by the 87-base-pair reads and were therefore excluded. Linkage disequilibrium might explain the correlated functional status among segregating V segments, but an unknown experimental factor could not be ruled out. Roughly uniform sequencing depth across donors was assumed in presence/absence analyses, although this assumption may not hold. Because counts were too low, fewer than 20 rarely observed V segments, including chromosome 9 orphons, were excluded from the earlier analysis of roughly 580 of the donors. According to a later analysis, parvovirus B19, influenza, CMV and Epstein-Barr virus appeared linked to several top co-occurrence clusters. Cytomegalovirus status was reported to be diagnosed by the classifier with high specificity and sensitivity in both the original and validation cohorts.

This clone was observed a few times. This clone's antigen is unknown. Base quality data are lacking; no much larger clone is found one base away. There are 10 amino acids in the CDR3, from cysteine to phenylalanine inclusive. The kept DNA is CDR3 alone, 30 bases in frame from the first base. Sequences DFQATT (CDR1) and SNEGSKA (CDR2) are obtained from the germline V gene (reference sequence). Relative to germline, V is 2 bases shorter and J is 5 bases shorter, with 3 bases between their ends. The library was generated by the immunoSEQ multiplex PCR assay. For the multiplex PCR, a mixture combining 60 forward primers for TCR Vbeta segments and 13 reverse primers for TCR Jbeta segments was used. Amplification of the CDR3 region of rearranged TCR beta genes was performed with a multiplex PCR assay on genomic DNA. The amplified TCR beta libraries were sequenced on the Illumina HiSeq System as 87-base-pair reads. From the authors' description of their analysis: Across the 600 to 700 repertoires, a later analysis counted 78 million or so unique TCR beta chains, some 11 million of which were shared by at least two donors. Raw reads were error-corrected and collapsed into unique sequences with a nearest-neighbor algorithm that merged closely related sequences to remove PCR and sequencing errors. CDR3 sequences were aligned to IMGT reference sequences to assign V, D and J gene segments. For a sequence to be retained, at least a six-nucleotide match to both a V gene segment and a J gene segment was required. A rearrangement counted as productive if the CDR3 had no stop codons and remained in frame with V and J, and every other rearrangement counted as non-productive. CDR3 was defined according to IMGT convention as the region running from the second conserved V-encoded cysteine to the conserved J-encoded phenylalanine. In an earlier analysis of around 600 of the donors, sequences lacking an unambiguous match to a single V gene segment were excluded. An earlier analysis of over 450 of the donors classified V segments as functional when productive rearrangements were above 56.7% and as segregating when the standard deviation between donors was above 5%. A statistical classification framework was built to diagnose cytomegalovirus status from the catalog of TCR beta chain sequences. A later analysis assigned V and J genes by comparing TCR nucleotide sequences with IMGT/GENE-DB human TR gene sequences. In a later analysis, CDR3 sequences and most-parsimonious VDJ recombination scenarios were assigned using the TCRdist pipeline. In a later analysis, every TCR beta chain was defined by the combination of its CDR3 amino acid sequence and its V-gene family, and reads without a unique V-gene family were dropped. In a later analysis, some 600 highly shared, low-generation-probability nucleotide sequences were removed to address suspected cross-contamination and a sequencing artifact. In a later analysis, a clonal expansion index was calculated for each public chain from normalized within-repertoire ranks of inferred template counts. In a later analysis, generation probabilities were computed with a VDJ recombination model fitted to out-of-frame rearrangements, and the resulting probabilities were checked against IGoR. In a later analysis, TCR-TCR, TCR-HLA and TCR-CMV co-occurrence was scored with hypergeometric tests, and a repertoire-size bias correction was applied to TCR pairs. In a later analysis, false discovery rates were estimated by permuting HLA or CMV assignments 20 times. In a later analysis, co-occurring TCRs were grouped with DBSCAN, and TCRdist sequence similarity was added when clustering was performed within HLA-allele-positive subsets. Repertoires with fewer than 30,000 or more than 120,000 public chains, plus five repertoires with anomalous nucleotide sharing, were excluded from co-occurrence clustering. This immuneACCESS table, as held by TCRdb, lists in-frame sequences with V and J called but not all clones. Of the missing ones, under half trace to an unresolved V gene in checked studies; the others have no known cause. That table gives V, J and clone size, and the DNA gave D and trimming. This sample has about 150,000 clones in its table, and 65% to 80% of those were observed once. Of the sample, approximately 1.7% is held by the ten largest clones.

In total, more than 500 healthy bone marrow donors made up the cohort. At the time of sampling, every cohort member was nominally healthy, though immune exposures that went unrecorded were likely present. CMV serostatus was positive for 289 and negative for about half of the 666 cohort members, and was not recorded for this donor. A peripheral blood sample was collected from each donor, and TCR beta sequencing was performed on peripheral blood mononuclear cells. Genomic DNA extraction from the blood cell samples was performed with the Qiagen DNeasy Blood Extraction Kit. This receptor chain uses TRBV20-1 and TRBJ2-5; the D gene is unclear. This clonotype was obtained from a human donor in good health. Material: PBMCs. The DNA sequence reads TGCAGTGCTAGATCTGAGACCCAGTACTTC. It translates as CSARSETQYF.